The next 28 T cell receptor beta chains were all read from a single sample in a study of T cell clonality in common variable immunodeficiency. Clones were sequenced by immunoSEQ multiplex PCR, and TCRdb holds only the in-frame ones, with some missing. Listed for the sample are approximately 81,000 clones, none seen a single time. Sequenced input: peripheral blood mononuclear cells. The receptors were sampled from a person aged 18 to 75 in good health.

This clone showed up many times. The missing CDR3 end, 3 residues past where the read stops, is filled in from the germline J gene. The chain joins TRBV7-8 to TRBJ1-1; TRBD1 matches at 11 bases. The germline gives CDR1 SGHVS, CDR2 FQNEAQ. The CDR3 sequence is 15 residues long. The ends lost 1 base at V and 7 bases at J; junction bases unmatched: 5. CDR3 sequence reads: CASSLVFGTGGEAFF. The DNA read from the CDR3 is TGTGCCAGCAGCTTAGTGTTCGGGACAGGGGGTGAA.

This clone appeared a few times. The read is 3 residues too short to cover the CDR3 end, so that end is filled in from the germline J gene. The chain links TRBV18 to TRBJ1-6, with D maybe TRBD1 (6 bases). The CDR3 length is 15 residues. The germline V gene has CDR1 KGHSH and CDR2 LQKENI. Trimming cost V 5 bases and J 9 bases, with 17 bases left between them. The CDR3: CASSTRQEFSSPLHF. The sequenced part of the CDR3 DNA is TGTGCCAGCTCAACCCGACAGGAATTCTCTTCACCC.

This clone was detected many times. The CDR3 extends 3 residues past the end of the read, so its final part is completed from the germline J gene. This chain connects TRBV11-2 to TRBJ2-7; D ambiguous. This CDR3 has 15 residues. V dropped 4 bases and J dropped 2 bases, with 15 bases sitting between them. Per germline, CDR1 SGHAT and CDR2 FQNNGV. The CDR3 bases that were read are TGTGCCAGCAGCTCTCGAGAGGCTCCCCCCTACGAG. Translated: CASSSREAPPYE. The whole CDR3 sequence is CASSSREAPPYEQYF.

This clone was counted many times. The missing CDR3 end, 3 residues past where the read stops, is filled in from the germline J gene. This chain connects TRBV20-1 to TRBJ2-2; TRBD2 aligns across 8 bases. The V segment lost 7 bases and the J segment 3 bases; nucleotides outside the gene matches: 1. In germline, CDR1 is DFQATT, CDR2 SNEGSKA (reference sequence). The CDR3 runs to 12 residues. The sequenced CDR3 bases are TGCAGTGGGCGGGAGGACACCGGGGAG. Protein product: CSGREDTGE. The full CDR3 is CSGREDTGELFF.

At least ten counts were recorded for this clone. The CDR3 extends 3 residues past the end of the read, so its final part is completed from the germline J gene. This rearrangement joins TRBV6-2 or TRBV6-3 to TRBJ2-1, with TRBD2 matching 10 bases. The length of the CDR3 is 15 residues. Trimming removed 4 bases from V and 9 bases from J; junction bases left unmatched: 9. Germline CDR1 MNHEY, CDR2 SVGEGT. The CDR3 bases that were read are TGTGCCAGCAGTTCGATACTAGCGGGAAAGGGTGAG. Protein sequence: CASSSILAGKGE. The full-length CDR3 reads as CASSSILAGKGEQFF.

This clone came up many times. The read ends 3 residues before the CDR3 terminus; that terminus is restored from the germline J gene. V and J are TRBV7-3 and TRBJ2-5; perhaps TRBD1 as D (5 bases). Between the trimmed V and J ends, which lost 5 bases and 5 bases, there was a span of 18 bases. Per the germline V gene, CDR1 is SGHTA and CDR2 is FQGTGA. CDR3 size: 15 residues. The sequenced part of the CDR3 DNA is TGTGCCAGCAGCCCAGTGGGCAGGGTGGAGGAGACC. Translated, it gives CASSPVGRVEET. The entire CDR3 sequence reads CASSPVGRVEETQYF.

Many counts were recorded for this clone. The read comes to an end 3 residues before the CDR3 does, leaving the germline J gene to fill in the end. This sequence joins TRBV7-8 and TRBJ2-7, with TRBD2 matching 9 bases. CDR3 length: 16 amino acids. V dropped 0 bases and J dropped 1; count of bases not matched to a gene: 4. CDR1 SGHVS and CDR2 FQNEAQ come from the germline V gene. The CDR3 sequence is CASSLASGSGSYEQYF. CDR3 DNA (partial): TGTGCCAGCAGCTTAGCTAGCGGGAGTGGTTCCTACGAG.

This clone was detected many times. Read data end 3 residues before the CDR3 end; the end is taken from the germline J gene. The chain recombines TRBV7-9 with TRBJ1-4; D is uncertain. The CDR3 covers 14 residues. V lost 8 bases, J lost 2 bases, and 12 bases lay in between. Germline CDR1 and CDR2: SEHNR and FQNEAQ (reference sequence). This CDR3 is CASSPAGTNEKLFF. CDR3 DNA, as far as it was read: TGTGCCAGCTCTCCCGCGGGGACTAATGAAAAA.

This clone was counted ten times or more. The CDR3: CASTEASGRGETQYF. The CDR3 DNA, read in part, is TGTGCCAGCACCGAAGCTAGCGGGAGGGGAGAGACC. V usage is TRBV9 and J usage is TRBJ2-5, with TRBD2 matching 12 bases. With the read ending 3 residues before the CDR3 end, the germline J gene is used to fill in that end. Germline-derived CDR1 and CDR2 are SGDLS and YYNGEE. V lost 6 bases, J lost 4 bases, and 7 bases stayed unmatched. This CDR3 spans 15 amino acids.

This clone was observed at least ten times. The sequence runs out 3 residues before the end of the CDR3; the remainder is reconstructed from the germline J gene. The J gene is TRBJ2-3, the V gene TRBV19; tentative D call: TRBD2 (5 bases). CDR3 length equals 17 residues. V lost 1 base to trimming and J lost 4 bases, with 18 bases between them. The germline gives CDR1 LNHDA, CDR2 SQIVND (reference sequence). This CDR3 is CASSIATRGRSADTQYF. The part of the CDR3 DNA that was read is TGTGCCAGTAGTATAGCGACCCGGGGAAGATCGGCAGATACG.

This clone was detected ten times or more. The read ends 3 residues shy of where the CDR3 ends; the end is completed using the germline J gene. The chain carries TRBV18 and TRBJ2-7; the match to TRBD2 covers 11 bases. Germline CDR1 and CDR2: KGHSH and LQKENI. Losses at the gene ends were 3 bases for V and 3 bases for J; bases not matched to a gene: 7. This CDR3 has 16 amino acids. The CDR3 reads CASSPDILAGGYEQYF. The sequenced CDR3 bases are TGTGCCAGCTCACCGGATATCCTAGCGGGAGGCTACGAG. Supplemented by reference TRBV18 and TRBJ2-7, the full variable domain reads NAGVMQNPRHLVRRRGQEARLRCSPMKGHSHVYWYRQLPEEGLKFMVYLQKENIIDESGMPKERFSAEFPKEGPSILRIQQVVRGDSAAYFCASSPDILAGGYEQYFGPGTRLTVT.

This clone appeared many times. The read gets to within 3 residues of the CDR3 end, and the germline J gene fills in the rest. The V call is TRBV5-1, the J call TRBJ2-7, with a weak D call TRBD2 (6 bases). The germline V and J ends were trimmed by 0 bases and 3 bases, with 13 bases remaining between them. The germline CDR1 and CDR2 sequences are SGHRS and YFSETQ. The CDR3 contains 15 residues. The CDR3 bases that were read are TGCGCCAGCAGCTTGGACACGGGGGAAAACTACGAG. It specifies CASSLDTGENYE. The whole CDR3 sequence reads CASSLDTGENYEQYF.

There are many counts of this clone. Sequencing ends 3 residues short of the CDR3 end; the germline J gene provides the rest. The rearrangement links TRBV4-1 to TRBJ1-5; perhaps TRBD1 as D (5 bases). Germline CDR1 and CDR2: MGHRA and YSYEKL. Trimming cost V 2 bases and J 0 bases, with 11 bases left between them. The CDR3 has 16 residues. CDR3 protein: CASSQRQITSNQPQHF. The CDR3 DNA, read in part, is TGCGCCAGCAGCCAAAGACAGATCACTAGCAATCAGCCC.

This clone was recorded at least ten times. The read ends 3 residues shy of where the CDR3 ends; the end is completed using the germline J gene. J is TRBJ1-4 and V is TRBV19, with a tentative D call TRBD1 (5 bases). Germline V gene lookup returns CDR1 LNHDA and CDR2 SQIVND (reference sequence). The V end was cut by 3 bases, the J end by 2 bases, with 13 bases between. This CDR3 spans 16 amino acids. This CDR3 reads CASSILRVGTNEKLFF. The CDR3 bases that were read are TGTGCCAGTAGTATCCTCAGGGTAGGCACTAATGAAAAA. Complete variable domain (other parts from reference TRBV19 and TRBJ1-4): DGGITQSPKYLFRKEGQNVTLSCEQNLNHDAMYWYRQDPGQGLRLIYYSQIVNDFQKGDIAEGYSVSREKKESFPLTVTSAQKNPTAFYLCASSILRVGTNEKLFFGSGTQLSVL.

This clone has a count of ten or more. The read stops 3 residues short of the end of the CDR3; the missing end is completed from the germline J gene. The chain couples TRBV30 to TRBJ2-7; 7 bases agree with TRBD1. The CDR3 covers 13 residues. V lost 1 base, J lost 3 bases, and 3 bases stayed unmatched. Germline V gene data show CDR1 as GTSNPN and CDR2 as SVGIG (reference sequence). The DNA read from the CDR3 is TGTGCCTGGAGTGCGACAGGGTTCTACGAG. Its translation: CAWSATGFYE. The complete CDR3 reads CAWSATGFYEQYF.

The table lists this clone with many counts. Coverage ceases 3 residues before the CDR3 finishes, and the germline J gene fills in the end. The chain combines TRBV20-1 with TRBJ2-5; 7 bases line up with TRBD2. The J segment lost 1 base and the V segment lost 6 bases, leaving 2 bases of the junction unmatched. Looked up from germline, CDR1 is DFQATT and CDR2 is SNEGSKA (reference sequence). CDR3 size: 12 residues. The sequenced part of the CDR3 DNA is TGCAGTGCCGCTAGCGGCCAAGAGACC. Translating gives CSAASGQET. In full, the CDR3 reads CSAASGQETQYF.

Ten or more counts support this clone. The read terminates 3 residues ahead of where the CDR3 ends, so the germline J gene completes it. The genes are TRBV6-4 and TRBJ2-3; 10 nucleotides line up with TRBD2. Germline trimming cut 5 bases from V and 0 bases from J; bases unmatched to any gene: 2. The CDR3 spans 15 residues. Germline lookup yields CDR1 MRHNA and CDR2 SNTAGT. CDR3 sequence: CASSLAGASTDTQYF. Partial CDR3 DNA: TGTGCCAGCAGTCTAGCGGGAGCTAGCACAGATACG.

This clone has ten or more counts. The DNA ends 3 residues before the CDR3 does, and the rest of the CDR3 is filled in from the germline J gene. The rearrangement uses TRBV7-3 and TRBJ2-1; 7 bases agree with TRBD2. Per the germline V gene, CDR1 is SGHTA and CDR2 is FQGTGA. The CDR3 is made up of 14 amino acids. V gave up 2 bases and J gave up 5 bases; unmatched junction bases: 3. The CDR3 bases that were read are TGTGCCAGCAGCTTATCGGCGGGAGACAATGAG. It codes for CASSLSAGDNE. The CDR3, in full, reads CASSLSAGDNEQFF.

This clone was seen at least ten times. Read sequence stops 3 residues before the CDR3 end, and the germline J gene provides the missing end. The rearrangement links TRBV6-2 or TRBV6-3 to TRBJ2-7; 8 bases align to TRBD2. The CDR3 is 15 amino acids. The germline CDR1 and CDR2 sequences are MNHEY and SVGEGT. V was clipped by 2 bases and J by 5 bases; unmatched bases: 8. This CDR3 is CASSYVGLVPHEQYF. CDR3 DNA, as far as it was read: TGTGCCAGCAGTTACGTGGGACTAGTGCCCCACGAG.

This clone showed up many times. Read coverage stops 3 residues before the CDR3 terminus; the germline J gene supplies the remainder. V gene TRBV9 combines with J gene TRBJ2-1; D is perhaps TRBD1 (5 bases). Trimming shortened V by 6 bases and J by 2 bases, and 15 bases separated the two germline ends. This CDR3 has 15 amino acids. Germline V CDR1 and CDR2: SGDLS, YYNGEE. CDR3 loop: CASTIGASTYNEQFF. The covered CDR3 bases are TGTGCCAGCACCATAGGGGCTTCCACCTACAATGAG.

This clone was recorded many times. The CDR3 reads CASSLTGGLPKDSNQPQHF. CDR3 bases read: TGTGCCAGCAGCTTAACAGGGGGCCTCCCGAAAGATAGCAATCAGCCC. The rearrangement links TRBV7-3 to TRBJ1-5, with TRBD1 matching over 7 bases. The missing CDR3 end, 3 residues past where the read stops, is filled in from the germline J gene. Per germline, CDR1 SGHTA and CDR2 FQGTGA. The CDR3 runs 19 residues. J gave up 0 bases and V 0 bases, and 11 bases lay outside the gene matches.

This clone was recorded at least ten times. The sequence runs out 3 residues before the end of the CDR3; the remainder is reconstructed from the germline J gene. The J gene is TRBJ2-1, the V gene TRBV20-1, with unresolved D. The CDR3 is made up of 15 amino acids. V lost 1 base and J 3 bases, leaving 13 bases between the germline ends. Looked up from germline, CDR1 is DFQATT and CDR2 is SNEGSKA (reference sequence). The CDR3 bases that were read are TGCAGTGCTAGAGGGCTAGGAATGAGCTACAATGAG. Amino acid sequence: CSARGLGMSYNE. In full, the CDR3 reads CSARGLGMSYNEQFF.

This clone was seen ten or more times. Sequencing ends 3 residues short of the CDR3 end; the germline J gene provides the rest. The rearrangement joins TRBV7-2 to TRBJ2-2; 7 nucleotides line up with TRBD2. The CDR3 extends over 13 amino acids. Germline lookup yields CDR1 SGHTA and CDR2 FQGNSA. V lost 7 bases, J lost 4 bases, and 3 bases stayed unmatched. The part of the CDR3 DNA that was read is TGTGCCAGCACGGGACTACGCACCGGGGAG. Translating gives CASTGLRTGE. The complete CDR3 protein is CASTGLRTGELFF. Complete variable domain (other parts from reference TRBV7-2 and TRBJ2-2): GAGVSQSPSNKVTEKGKDVELRCDPISGHTALYWYRQSLGQGLEFLIYFQGNSAPDKSGLPSDRFSAERTGGSVSTLTIQRTQQEDSAVYLCASTGLRTGELFFGEGSRLTVL.

This clone was counted ten times or more. The CDR3 end falls 3 residues outside the read, so it is completed with the germline J gene. The chain joins TRBV19 to TRBJ2-3, with a tentative D call TRBD1 (5 bases). This CDR3 comprises 14 residues. Germline V gives CDR1 LNHDA, CDR2 SQIVND (reference sequence). Trimming pared 8 bases from V and 3 bases from J, leaving 15 bases between. The sequenced CDR3 bases are TGTGCCAGTGGGGCTAGTTTGGCGACAGATACG. Translated, it gives CASGASLATDT. The complete CDR3 sequence is CASGASLATDTQYF.

In its sample, this clone was seen many times. The read finishes 3 residues shy of the CDR3 end, and the germline J gene is used to complete it. The V call is TRBV14, the J call TRBJ2-7; D is unclear. The CDR3 spans 13 residues. Trimming removed 4 bases from V and 6 bases from J, with 13 bases in between. Per the germline V gene, CDR1 is SGHDN and CDR2 is FVKESK. The covered CDR3 bases are TGTGCCAGCAGCCTAGCTCGGCTTAGCGAG. Protein product: CASSLARLSE. The CDR3 in its entirety is CASSLARLSEQYF.

With regard to this clone: The CDR3 extends 3 residues past the end of the read, so its final part is completed from the germline J gene. The rearrangement links TRBV19 to TRBJ1-1; TRBD1 matches 7 bases. CDR1 and CDR2 from the germline V gene are LNHDA and SQIVND (reference sequence). With 2 bases clipped from V and 4 bases from J, the junction kept 4 bases outside the gene matches. The CDR3 is made up of 14 amino acids. The sequenced CDR3 bases are TGTGCCAGTAGTATAATCGCAGGGGGCACTGAA. This encodes CASSIIAGGTE. From start to end, the CDR3 is CASSIIAGGTEAFF.

This clone was observed many times. The sequenced fragment ends 3 residues before the CDR3 boundary, so the rest is inferred from the germline J gene. The V and J genes are TRBV30 and TRBJ1-1; 7 bases line up with TRBD1. This CDR3 is 15 amino acids long. The ends lost 2 bases at V and 0 bases at J; junction bases unmatched: 6. Germline CDR1 GTSNPN, CDR2 SVGIG (reference sequence). The CDR3 sequence is CAWSIWGTVNTEAFF. The CDR3 bases that were read are TGTGCCTGGAGTATTTGGGGGACAGTGAACACTGAA.

This clone was detected ten times or more. Sequence at one end of the junction differs from germline and may be a read error. Read coverage stops 3 residues before the CDR3 terminus; the germline J gene supplies the remainder. The V call is TRBV7-7, the J call TRBJ2-3; TRBD2 might be the D (5 bases). The CDR3 covers 18 residues. Germline CDR1 SSHAT, CDR2 FNYEAQ (reference sequence). Incomplete CDR3 DNA: TGTGCTAGCAGCTTATCGGGGATAGGCGGGTTACCCACAGATACG. It specifies CASSLSGIGGLPTDT. The CDR3, in full, reads CASSLSGIGGLPTDTQYF.